The text below deals with one TCR beta chain. This sample is drawn from a study of OX40 agonist ivuxolimab in advanced cancers. J was trimmed by 1 base and V by 0 bases; bases with no gene match: 3. The CDR3 runs 15 residues. Germline assignment: CDR1 LGHNA and CDR2 YNFKEQ. Sequencing was performed with immunoSEQ multiplex PCR; in TCRdb, only in-frame clones are kept and a portion is missing. The sample records approximately 60,000 clones, about nine tenths being singletons. Specimen: CD4+ or CD8+ T cells sorted from blood, collected in a trial of the OX40 agonist ivuxolimab. This receptor was identified in an adult with an advanced solid tumor such as melanoma, head and neck, liver or kidney cancer. The chain has TRBV4-2 and TRBJ2-7; 7 nucleotides line up with TRBD1. CDR3 in DNA: TGTGCCAGCAGCCAAGATCAGGGGGTATCCTACGAGCAGTACTTC. It yields the protein CASSQDQGVSYEQYF.